This T cell receptor beta chain emerged from a study of T cells in Graves' hyperthyroidism and ophthalmopathy. Study at large: Blood from the periphery was taken at initial diagnosis, before any treatment.

This clonotype was observed many times. Its specificity is unknown. Trimming cost V 4 bases and J 3 bases, with 18 bases left between them. CDR1 and CDR2 (germline): LGHDT, YNNKEL (reference sequence). This CDR3 contains 16 residues. It was RNA transcripts that yielded the amplified TCR beta CDR3 regions. The HTBI primer set drove a first-round RT-PCR of the TCR CDR3. TCRdb reprocessed the multiplex PCR reads with MiXCR, giving one entry per CDR3 protein. The profile shows 600,000 to 850,000 distinct CDR3 sequences, roughly 20% of them singletons. Whole-study findings and limits: The majority of expanded thyroid clonotypes above 0.001 also appeared in blood.

Hyperthyroidism in the patients, aged 18 to 65, was newly diagnosed and under 2 months in duration. Patients with uncontrolled infections, other autoimmune diseases, pregnancy or lactation were excluded. This chain uses TRBV3-1 with TRBJ1-2; the D gene is possibly TRBD1 (5 bases). This receptor was obtained from a woman aged 45-59 years with Graves' hyperthyroidism that later progressed to Graves' ophthalmopathy. Sequenced material: blood. The CDR3 is CASSLEVGTFYYGYTF. The CDR3, as DNA: TGTGCCAGCAGCCTCGAAGTTGGGACTTTTTACTATGGCTACACCTTC.